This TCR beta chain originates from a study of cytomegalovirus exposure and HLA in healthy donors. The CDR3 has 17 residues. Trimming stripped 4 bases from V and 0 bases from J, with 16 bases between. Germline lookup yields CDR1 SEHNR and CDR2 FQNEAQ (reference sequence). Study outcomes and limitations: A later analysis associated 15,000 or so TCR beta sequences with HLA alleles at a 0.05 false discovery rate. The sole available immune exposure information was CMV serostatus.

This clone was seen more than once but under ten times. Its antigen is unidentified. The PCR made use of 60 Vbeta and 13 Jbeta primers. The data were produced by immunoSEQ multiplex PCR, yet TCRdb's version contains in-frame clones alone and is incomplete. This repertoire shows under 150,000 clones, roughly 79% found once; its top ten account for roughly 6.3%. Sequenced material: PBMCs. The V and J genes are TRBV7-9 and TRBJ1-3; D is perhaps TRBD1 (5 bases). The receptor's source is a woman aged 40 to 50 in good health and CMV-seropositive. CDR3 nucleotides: TGTGCCAGCAGCTCACAAGGGGTTTTTTTCTCTGGAAACACCATATATTTT. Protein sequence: CASSSQGVFFSGNTIYF.